This TCR beta chain came from a study of beta chain features in type 1 diabetes. Study overall: Investigators examined approximately 100,000,000 sorted cells across all samples. Study-level findings and limits: Using cDNA template may skew counts toward highly expressing activated cells. Type 1 diabetes patients had fewer VDJ junction insertions and more deletions.

CD4+ naive, central memory, regulatory and stem cell-like memory subsets were isolated by sorting on CD45RO/CCR7/CD25/CD127/CD95/CD27. Expressed TCRB transcripts got sequenced, as all isolated RNA was reverse transcribed. Sequencing used immunoSEQ multiplex PCR; TCRdb keeps in-frame clones, though not all of them. The sample lists about 180,000 clones, less than 15% seen once, with about 0.58% in the top ten. V lost 4 bases and J lost 3; bases outside the gene matches: 13. Germline V gives CDR1 SEHNR, CDR2 FQNEAQ (reference sequence). The CDR3 is made up of 18 amino acids. Concerning this clone itself: Its target is not known.

This sequence was found in a woman under 30 in good health. The chain is built from TRBV7-9 and TRBJ2-2, with 8 bases lining up with TRBD1. Sample: central memory CD4+ T cells from blood. CDR3: CASSYLGRGLEDTGELFF. The CDR3 DNA reads TGTGCCAGCAGCTATCTTGGCAGGGGGCTCGAGGACACCGGGGAGCTGTTTTTT.